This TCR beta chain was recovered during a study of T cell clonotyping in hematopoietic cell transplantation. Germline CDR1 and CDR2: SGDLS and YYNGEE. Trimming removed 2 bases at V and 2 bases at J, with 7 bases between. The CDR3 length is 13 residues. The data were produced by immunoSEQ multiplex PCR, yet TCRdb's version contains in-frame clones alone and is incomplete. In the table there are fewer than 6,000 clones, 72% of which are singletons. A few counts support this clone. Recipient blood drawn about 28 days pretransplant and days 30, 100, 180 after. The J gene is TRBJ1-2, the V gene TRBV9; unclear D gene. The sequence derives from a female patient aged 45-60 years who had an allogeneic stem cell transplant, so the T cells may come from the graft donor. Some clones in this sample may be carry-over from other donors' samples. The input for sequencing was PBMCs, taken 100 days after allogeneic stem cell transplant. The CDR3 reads CASSVDENYGYTF. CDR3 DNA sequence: TGTGCCAGCAGCGTGGATGAGAACTATGGCTACACCTTC.